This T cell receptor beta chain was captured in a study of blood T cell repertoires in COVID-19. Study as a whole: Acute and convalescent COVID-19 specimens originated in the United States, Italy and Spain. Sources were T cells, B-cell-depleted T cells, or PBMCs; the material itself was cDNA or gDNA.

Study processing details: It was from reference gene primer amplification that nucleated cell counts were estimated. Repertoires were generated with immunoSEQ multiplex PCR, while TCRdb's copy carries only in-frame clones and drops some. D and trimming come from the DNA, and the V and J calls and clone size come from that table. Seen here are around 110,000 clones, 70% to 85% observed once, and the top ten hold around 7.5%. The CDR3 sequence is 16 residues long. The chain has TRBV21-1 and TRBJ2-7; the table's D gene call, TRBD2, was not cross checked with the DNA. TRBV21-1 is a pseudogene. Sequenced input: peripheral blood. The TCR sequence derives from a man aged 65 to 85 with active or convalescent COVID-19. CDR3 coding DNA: TGTGCCAGCAGCAAACGGGGGGGACTAGCGAATTACGAGCAGTACTTC. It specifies CASSKRGGLANYEQYF.